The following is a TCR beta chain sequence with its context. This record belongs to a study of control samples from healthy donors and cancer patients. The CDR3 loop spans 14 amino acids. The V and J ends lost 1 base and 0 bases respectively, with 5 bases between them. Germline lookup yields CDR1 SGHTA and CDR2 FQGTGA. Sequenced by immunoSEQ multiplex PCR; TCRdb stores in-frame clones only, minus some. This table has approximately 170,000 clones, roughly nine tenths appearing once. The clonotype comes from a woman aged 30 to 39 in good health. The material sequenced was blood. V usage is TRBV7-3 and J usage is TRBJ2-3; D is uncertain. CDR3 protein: CASSLMGSTDTQYF. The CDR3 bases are TGTGCCAGCAGCTTAATGGGGAGCACAGATACGCAGTATTTT.